A single sample gave rise to the 22 T cell receptor beta chains below, sequenced in a study of blood T cell repertoires in COVID-19 (dated by TCRdb to about 2020). The library was produced with the immunoSEQ multiplex PCR assay. TCRdb took over this immuneACCESS table, retaining in-frame rearrangements with V and J assigned. Such tables are incomplete; in checked studies, under half of the missing clones stem from an unresolved V gene, and the remainder is unexplained. For this sample the table gives some 240,000 clones, of which approximately 78% were detected only once. The ten largest clones represent around 12% of the sample. The sample consisted of peripheral blood. Every receptor here comes from a woman aged 55 to 70 with active or convalescent COVID-19.

The V gene is TRBV30, the J gene TRBJ1-3; no reliable D call. The CDR3 totals 11 residues. Trimming stripped 0 bases from V and 7 bases from J, with 4 bases between. CDR1 GTSNPN and CDR2 SVGIG come from the germline V gene (reference sequence). CDR3 bases: TGTGCCTGGAGTGTCGGGAACACCATATATTTT. As protein: CAWSVGNTIYF.

This chain connects TRBV11-2 to TRBJ2-6, with TRBD1 matching 8 bases. J lost 0 bases, V lost 6 bases, and 4 bases had no gene match. This CDR3 is built from 16 residues. The V gene's germline CDR1 is SGHAT and CDR2 FQNNGV. The CDR3 is CASRNTGGSGANVLTF. CDR3 bases: TGTGCCAGCAGAAATACAGGGGGCTCTGGGGCCAACGTCCTGACTTTC. The full variable domain, in which reference TRBV11-2 and TRBJ2-6 provide the parts outside the CDR3, is EAGVAQSPRYKIIEKRQSVAFWCNPISGHATLYWYQQILGQGPKLLIQFQNNGVVDDSQLPKDRFSAERLKGVDSTLKIQPAKLEDSAVYLCASRNTGGSGANVLTFGAGSRLTVL.

V usage is TRBV30 and J usage is TRBJ1-1; possible D gene TRBD1, 6 bases. Germline assignment: CDR1 GTSNPN and CDR2 SVGIG (reference sequence). V lost 4 bases and J lost 1, with 10 bases in between. This CDR3 is 13 amino acids long. CDR3 sequence (DNA): TGTGCCTGGACCCGGACAGCGAACACTGAAGCTTTCTTT. Translation: CAWTRTANTEAFF. The whole variable domain, filled in from reference TRBV30 and TRBJ1-1, reads SQTIHQWPATLVQPVGSPLSLECTVEGTSNPNLYWYRQAAGRGLQLLFYSVGIGQISSEVPQNLSASRPQDRQFILSSKKLLLSDSGFYLCAWTRTANTEAFFGQGTRLTVV.

The chain combines TRBV11-3 with TRBJ2-1; 7 bases align to TRBD2. Germline-derived CDR1 and CDR2 are SGHNT and YENEEA. V shed 0 bases and J 7 bases; nucleotides not matched to a gene: 6. This CDR3 comprises 15 residues. In DNA form, the CDR3 reads TGTGCCAGCAGCTTAGATCCGGGAGGCTATAATGAGCAGTTCTTC. This translates into CASSLDPGGYNEQFF.

The chain joins TRBV6-6 to TRBJ1-3; D is ambiguous. V was clipped by 0 bases and J by 2 bases, with 8 bases between them. The CDR3 runs to 15 residues. Germline CDR1 is MNHNY and CDR2 is SVGAGI (reference sequence). CDR3 coding DNA: TGTGCCAGCAGTTACTCCACTCGAGCTGGAAACACCATATATTTT. Translated, it gives CASSYSTRAGNTIYF.

The chain carries TRBV21-1 and TRBJ2-3; TRBD1, the table's D call, lacks a check against the DNA. TRBV21-1 is a pseudogene. The CDR3 runs to 13 residues. The CDR3 protein is CASSKGQRDTQYF. The CDR3 DNA is TGTGCCAGCAGCAAAGGACAGAGAGATACGCAGTATTTT.

The V gene is TRBV24-1, the J gene TRBJ2-1, with D possibly TRBD2 on 5 matching bases. In germline, CDR1 is KGHDR, CDR2 SFDVKD. The V gene lost 3 bases and the J gene lost 9 bases, with 17 bases spanning the gap. The CDR3 is 15 amino acids. The CDR3 nucleotides read TGTGCCACCAGTGATCCCCGGCGGGCGGGCGGTGAGCAGTTCTTC. Translated, it gives CATSDPRRAGGEQFF.

The gene calls are TRBV3-1 (or the pseudogene TRBV3-2) and TRBJ1-2, with 11 bases fitting TRBD1. Germline CDR1 LGHDT, CDR2 YNNKEL (reference sequence). The J segment lost 3 bases and the V segment lost 2 bases, leaving 8 bases of the junction unmatched. This CDR3 contains 17 residues. The CDR3 DNA follows: TGTGCCAGCAGCCAATGGTCCGGACAGGGGGCGGACTATGGCTACACCTTC. This codes for CASSQWSGQGADYGYTF.

V and J are TRBV6-4 and TRBJ2-7; 7 bases are a match to TRBD1. From germline, CDR1 is MRHNA and CDR2 SNTAGT. The CDR3 is made up of 15 amino acids. With V trimmed by 9 bases and J by 1 base, 12 bases remained unmatched. Here the CDR3 reads CARTSDRDISYEQYF. The CDR3 nucleotides are TGTGCCAGAACCTCCGACAGGGATATTTCCTACGAGCAGTACTTC.

The chain recombines TRBV7-8 with TRBJ2-6; D unclear. The CDR3 contains 15 residues. Germline V gene sequence: CDR1 SGHVS, CDR2 FQNEAQ. V lost 5 bases and J 4 bases, leaving 12 bases between the germline ends. The CDR3 region has the DNA TGTGCCAGCAGCCACCCAGTTGTCGGGGCCAACGTCCTGACTTTC. Translated: CASSHPVVGANVLTF.

The chain employs TRBV5-1 and TRBJ1-1; D is possibly TRBD1 (6 bases). V lost 4 bases and J 7 bases, leaving 20 bases between the germline ends. Germline CDR1 reads SGHRS; CDR2 reads YFSETQ. This CDR3 region has 15 residues. The CDR3 reads CASSPGATTGIEAFF. DNA for the CDR3: TGCGCCAGCAGCCCTGGGGCTACCACAGGGATTGAAGCTTTCTTT. Filled out from reference TRBV5-1 and TRBJ1-1, the complete variable domain reads KAGVTQTPRYLIKTRGQQVTLSCSPISGHRSVSWYQQTPGQGLQFLFEYFSETQRNKGNFPGRFSGRQFSNSRSEMNVSTLELGDSALYLCASSPGATTGIEAFFGQGTRLTVV.

V gene TRBV9 combines with J gene TRBJ1-2; D not resolved. CDR3 length: 15 residues. The germline V and J ends were trimmed by 4 bases and 4 bases, with 17 bases remaining between them. Germline V gives CDR1 SGDLS, CDR2 YYNGEE. The CDR3 reads CASSQGGSRGYGYTF. The CDR3 region has the DNA TGTGCCAGCAGCCAAGGAGGCTCCCGTGGCTATGGCTACACCTTC.

The V and J genes are TRBV19 and TRBJ2-1; 11 nucleotides match TRBD1. The CDR3 runs 16 residues. The V gene's germline CDR1 is LNHDA and CDR2 SQIVND (reference sequence). With 5 bases clipped from V and 7 bases from J, the junction kept 10 bases outside the gene matches. The CDR3 nucleotides read TGTGCCAGTAGTGACAAGGGACAGGGGGTTTCTAATGAGCAGTTCTTC. Its protein is CASSDKGQGVSNEQFF.

The rearrangement uses TRBV5-8 and TRBJ2-7, with a tentative D call TRBD1 (6 bases). This CDR3 is built from 14 residues. CDR1 is SGHTS and CDR2 is YDEGEE in the germline V gene. The V gene lost 3 bases and the J gene lost 5 bases, with 15 bases spanning the gap. In DNA form, the CDR3 reads TGTGCCAGCAGCTGGACCGGGACAAAGGACGAGCAGTACTTC. Translating gives CASSWTGTKDEQYF.

As concerns this clone: One end of the junction does not line up with germline, which may come from a read error. The CDR3 sequence is CASSLGGREGGF. CDR3 nucleotide sequence: TGTGCCAGCAGCTTAGGAGGAAGGGAAGGAGGGTTT. The chain has TRBV7-9 and TRBJ1-3; unclear D gene. Germline V CDR1 and CDR2: SEHNR, FQNEAQ (reference sequence). The CDR3 is made up of 12 amino acids. Supplemented by reference TRBV7-9 and TRBJ1-3, the full variable domain reads DTGVSQNPRHKITKRGQNVTFRCDPISEHNRLYWYRQTLGQGPEFLTYFQNEAQLEKSRLLSDRFSAERPKGSFSTLEIQRTEQGDSAMYLCASSLGGREGGFGEGSWLTVV.

This clone has at least ten counts. This chain joins TRBV7-2 and TRBJ1-1; D is unclear. Trimming pared 3 bases from V and 2 bases from J, leaving 19 bases between. The germline gives CDR1 SGHTA, CDR2 FQGNSA. The CDR3 has 17 residues. The CDR3 is CASSFKAGPEVNTEAFF. CDR3 nucleotide sequence: TGTGCCAGCAGCTTCAAGGCGGGTCCAGAGGTTAACACTGAAGCTTTCTTT.

V usage is TRBV20-1 and J usage is TRBJ2-7; TRBD1 agrees at 7 bases. With 3 bases clipped from V and 2 bases from J, the junction kept 4 bases outside the gene matches. Germline V gene lookup returns CDR1 DFQATT and CDR2 SNEGSKA (reference sequence). The CDR3 is made up of 13 amino acids. This chain's CDR3 is CSASRGHTYEQYF. The CDR3 bases are TGCAGTGCTAGTAGGGGGCACACCTACGAGCAGTACTTC.

The J gene is TRBJ1-1, the V gene TRBV28; 8 bases map to TRBD1. Germline CDR1 is MDHEN and CDR2 is SYDVKM. CDR3 length: 13 residues. Germline trimming cut 6 bases from V and 4 bases from J; bases unmatched to any gene: 4. In nucleotides, the CDR3 is TGTGCCAGCAGAACAGGGGGGGGCACTGAAGCTTTCTTT. Its translation is CASRTGGGTEAFF. The full variable domain, in which reference TRBV28 and TRBJ1-1 provide the parts outside the CDR3, is DVKVTQSSRYLVKRTGEKVFLECVQDMDHENMFWYRQDPGLGLRLIYFSYDVKMKEKGDIPEGYSVSREKKERFSLILESASTNQTSMYLCASRTGGGTEAFFGQGTRLTVV.

V usage is TRBV2 and J usage is TRBJ1-4, with D hard to call. Germline loops: CDR1 SNHLY, CDR2 FYNNEI. The V end lost 6 bases, the J end lost 3 bases, and 14 bases lay between the germline ends. CDR3 length equals 15 residues. The CDR3 sequence: CASRGRLSPNEKLFF. The DNA of the CDR3 is TGTGCCAGCAGGGGCCGCTTGAGCCCTAATGAAAAACTGTTTTTT.

The rearrangement joins TRBV30 to TRBJ1-5; 7 bases fit TRBD1. CDR3 size: 13 residues. J lost 3 bases, V lost 7 bases, and 6 bases had no gene match. Germline V CDR1 and CDR2: GTSNPN, SVGIG (reference sequence). CDR3 in DNA: TGTGCCTCCAGTAAGGGGGCCAATCAGCCCCAGCATTTT. This translates into CASSKGANQPQHF.

V and J are TRBV19 and TRBJ1-5; tentative D call: TRBD1 (5 bases). CDR1 and CDR2 from the germline V gene are LNHDA and SQIVND (reference sequence). V shed 3 bases and J shed 1 base, with 10 bases lying between them. The CDR3 sequence is 15 residues long. The CDR3 DNA sequence: TGTGCCAGTAGTATTGGGGGGTCGAGCAATCAGCCCCAGCATTTT. Encoded protein: CASSIGGSSNQPQHF.

The V gene is TRBV2, the J gene TRBJ2-1, with 9 bases matching TRBD2. Germline V gives CDR1 SNHLY, CDR2 FYNNEI. CDR3 size: 16 residues. The V gene end was trimmed by 6 bases and the J gene end by 3 bases; junction bases not matched to a gene: 9. The DNA for the CDR3 is TGTGCCAGCAGCCGCCAAACAGCGGGGGGCTACAATGAGCAGTTCTTC. It codes for CASSRQTAGGYNEQFF. Full variable domain (outside the CDR3, taken from reference TRBV2 and TRBJ2-1): EPEVTQTPSHQVTQMGQEVILRCVPISNHLYFYWYRQILGQKVEFLVSFYNNEISEKSEIFDDQFSVERPDGSNFTLKIRSTKLEDSAMYFCASSRQTAGGYNEQFFGPGTRLTVL.